These 19 T cell receptor beta chains came from one sample sequenced in a study of T cell responses to AZD1222 COVID-19 vaccine (dated by TCRdb to about 2021). The time point label, read with the paper, signifies: baseline before first vaccination. Library preparation employed the immunoSEQ multiplex PCR assay. This immuneACCESS table, as held by TCRdb, lists in-frame sequences with V and J called but not all clones. Of the missing ones, under half trace to an unresolved V gene in checked studies; the others have no known cause. This sample is represented by 120,000 or so clones; about 85% of them were singletons. Clones ranked in the top ten supply over 5.5% of the sample. The material was peripheral blood, obtained on day 0 of AZD1222 vaccination. The receptors here all came from an adult in good health.

This clone has just a few counts. V and J are TRBV4-1 and TRBJ2-7; the D is unclear. This CDR3 is built from 16 residues. V dropped 1 base and J dropped 4 bases, with 17 bases sitting between them. Germline V gene data show CDR1 as MGHRA and CDR2 as YSYEKL. The chain's CDR3 is CASSQVGRRLQYEQYF. In DNA form, the CDR3 reads TGCGCCAGCAGCCAAGTCGGACGGAGACTCCAATACGAGCAGTACTTC.

Worth noting for this clone: The sample holds other DNA sequences that translate to the same CDR3. This chain connects TRBV18 to TRBJ1-5; 7 bases align to TRBD1. The CDR3 extends over 13 amino acids. Germline assignment: CDR1 KGHSH and CDR2 LQKENI. Trimming cost V 3 bases and J 4 bases; bases outside gene matches: 0. CDR3 sequence (DNA): TGTGCCAGCTCACCGGACAGGAATCAGCCCCAGCATTTT. Residues: CASSPDRNQPQHF.

The DNA for the CDR3 is TGTGCCAGCAGTGATACCAGGGGCTACACCTTC. It encodes CASSDTRGYTF. The V gene is TRBV28, the J gene TRBJ1-2; D is unresolved. The CDR3 totals 11 residues. Germline-derived CDR1 and CDR2 are MDHEN and SYDVKM. V dropped 5 bases and J dropped 8 bases, with 9 bases sitting between them.

The chain employs TRBV5-5 and TRBJ2-7; D may be TRBD1 or TRBD2 (5 bases each). The V end lost 0 bases, the J end lost 2 bases, and 9 bases lay between the germline ends. CDR3 length: 14 residues. The germline V gene encodes CDR1 SGHKS and CDR2 YYEKEE (reference sequence). The CDR3 sequence: CASSLVGTTYEQYF. As DNA, the CDR3 is TGTGCCAGCAGCTTGGTGGGGACCACCTACGAGCAGTACTTC.

This sequence joins TRBV5-6 and TRBJ1-4; D unclear. Trimming cost V 0 bases and J 5 bases, with 11 bases left between them. Germline CDR1 and CDR2: SGHDT and YYEEEE. The CDR3 is 15 residues long. The CDR3: CASSLEGPGNEKLFF. CDR3 coding DNA: TGTGCCAGCAGCTTGGAGGGCCCGGGGAATGAAAAACTGTTTTTT.

This clone came up once. The rearrangement joins TRBV19 to TRBJ2-2; a weak D match, TRBD1 (6 bases). Looked up from germline, CDR1 is LNHDA and CDR2 is SQIVND (reference sequence). The CDR3 runs to 15 residues. Trimming took 5 bases from V and 5 from J, leaving 15 bases between them. The CDR3 nucleotides read TGTGCCAGTAGTCCCAAGACAGGTCCTACCGGGGAGCTGTTTTTT. It specifies CASSPKTGPTGELFF.

This clone appeared once. V and J are TRBV19 and TRBJ2-7; 9 bases map to TRBD1. Trimming at V came to 7 bases and at J to 5 bases, leaving 9 bases not matched to a gene. The CDR3 spans 14 residues. CDR1 LNHDA and CDR2 SQIVND come from the germline V gene (reference sequence). The CDR3 sequence is CASTPGQGLHEQYF. CDR3 DNA: TGTGCCAGTACCCCGGGACAGGGACTCCACGAGCAGTACTTC.

This chain links TRBV5-6 with TRBJ2-5, with D unclear. Germline-derived CDR1 and CDR2 are SGHDT and YYEEEE. Trimming pared 0 bases from V and 1 base from J, leaving 4 bases between. This CDR3 has 13 amino acids. This CDR3 reads CASSLVSQETQYF. CDR3 nucleotide sequence: TGTGCCAGCAGCTTGGTTAGCCAAGAGACCCAGTACTTC.

This clone appeared a single time. The rearrangement links TRBV6-5 to TRBJ2-1; TRBD2 might be the D (5 bases). Germline V CDR1 and CDR2: MNHEY, SVGAGI. This CDR3 region has 14 residues. The germline V and J ends were trimmed by 6 bases and 0 bases, with 9 bases remaining between them. CDR3 bases: TGTGCCAGCAGATTACGGGGCTCCTACAATGAGCAGTTCTTC. Protein sequence: CASRLRGSYNEQFF.

The chain carries TRBV7-2 and TRBJ2-1, with D hard to call. V was cut by 4 bases and J by 2 bases, with 15 bases left in between. The CDR3 is made up of 16 amino acids. Germline loops: CDR1 SGHTA, CDR2 FQGNSA. The CDR3 DNA is TGTGCCAGCAGCTCGCGACTTTCCTTTCCCTACAATGAGCAGTTCTTC. The encoded protein is CASSSRLSFPYNEQFF.

The chain combines TRBV28 with TRBJ1-1, with unresolved D. This CDR3 is 11 amino acids long. Trimming stripped 1 base from V and 7 bases from J, with 4 bases between. Per germline, CDR1 MDHEN and CDR2 SYDVKM. DNA of the CDR3: TGTGCCAGCAGTTTATCATATGAAGCTTTCTTT. Protein: CASSLSYEAFF.

This clone was observed a single time. V and J are TRBV7-2 and TRBJ2-7, with 15 bases that match TRBD2. This CDR3 contains 16 residues. CDR1 and CDR2 (germline): SGHTA, FQGNSA. V lost 5 bases to trimming and J lost 4 bases; unmatched junction nucleotides: 6. The CDR3: CASSPRTSGGAYEQYF. In DNA form, the CDR3 reads TGTGCCAGCAGCCCCCGGACTAGCGGGGGGGCTTACGAGCAGTACTTC.

The CDR3 loop reads CASSPLGGRLGELFF. DNA for the CDR3: TGTGCCAGCAGCCCTCTTGGGGGGCGGCTCGGGGAGCTGTTTTTT. The rearrangement uses TRBV28 and TRBJ2-2; either TRBD1 or TRBD2 may fit D (6 bases each). The V and J ends lost 6 bases and 7 bases respectively, with 18 bases between them. CDR3 length equals 15 residues. CDR1 is MDHEN and CDR2 is SYDVKM in the germline V gene.

J is TRBJ2-2 and V is TRBV19; no reliable D call. CDR3 size: 14 residues. V was clipped by 6 bases and J by 4 bases, with 12 bases between them. Per the germline V gene, CDR1 is LNHDA and CDR2 is SQIVND (reference sequence). CDR3 sequence: CASRMDGATGELFF. CDR3 coding DNA: TGTGCCAGTAGGATGGACGGAGCCACCGGGGAGCTGTTTTTT.

V gene TRBV4-2 combines with J gene TRBJ2-7, with D possibly being TRBD2 (6 bases). Trimming pared 2 bases from V and 0 bases from J, leaving 11 bases between. The CDR3 totals 15 residues. Germline assignment: CDR1 LGHNA and CDR2 YNFKEQ. DNA for the CDR3: TGTGCCAGCAGCCAACAGGGACTTGACTCCTACGAGCAGTACTTC. As protein: CASSQQGLDSYEQYF.

The CDR3 bases are TGTGCCAGCAGCTTAGGACGGTCTAATGAAAAACTGTTTTTT. It encodes CASSLGRSNEKLFF. The chain is built from TRBV7-2 and TRBJ1-4; D is unclear. The CDR3 consists of 14 residues. V was clipped by 1 base and J by 3 bases, with 6 bases between them. Germline CDR1 SGHTA, CDR2 FQGNSA.

The chain carries TRBV5-1 and TRBJ2-5; D not resolved. Germline V CDR1 and CDR2: SGHRS, YFSETQ. Trimming stripped 3 bases from V and 2 bases from J, with 11 bases between. The CDR3 totals 14 residues. The CDR3 reads CASSSIGYQETQYF. The CDR3 nucleotides are TGCGCCAGCAGCTCGATCGGGTATCAAGAGACCCAGTACTTC.

The CDR3 sequence: CASSFSGRDEQFF. The CDR3 nucleotides read TGTGCCAGCAGCTTCTCGGGGCGCGATGAGCAGTTCTTC. V and J are TRBV11-3 and TRBJ2-1; D might be TRBD1 or TRBD2, each matching 5 bases. Germline V gives CDR1 SGHNT, CDR2 YENEEA. This CDR3 comprises 13 residues. The V end was cut by 3 bases, the J end by 8 bases, with 11 bases between.

This chain connects TRBV5-6 to TRBJ2-7; D perhaps matches TRBD1 (5 bases). Germline V gives CDR1 SGHDT, CDR2 YYEEEE. Trimming took off 2 bases at V and 2 bases at J, with 11 bases between the two ends. The CDR3 sequence is 14 residues long. The CDR3 protein is CASSFPGIAYEQYF. CDR3 DNA sequence: TGTGCCAGCAGCTTTCCAGGGATTGCCTACGAGCAGTACTTC. Combining the CDR3 with reference TRBV5-6 and TRBJ2-7 gives the whole variable domain DAGVTQSPTHLIKTRGQQVTLRCSPKSGHDTVSWYQQALGQGPQFIFQYYEEEERQRGNFPDRFSGHQFPNYSSELNVNALLLGDSALYLCASSFPGIAYEQYFGPGTRLTVT.